These T cell receptor beta chains were read from a single sample in a study of T-cell reconstitution after alpha-beta-depleted transplantation in children. TCRdb recomputed calls from the PCR reads with MiXCR, one row per CDR3 protein. The sample gives 240,000 or so distinct CDR3 sequences, 6.5% to 9% of which show up once; almost 6.5% is in the top ten. The sequences come from PBMCs, mostly from graft donor cells, collected 180 days after TCRalphabeta/CD19-depleted stem cell transplant. These receptors were taken from a male patient younger than 18 who had a stem cell transplant for acute lymphoblastic leukemia, so the T cells may come from the graft donor. CDR3s include the opening cysteine and the closing phenylalanine or tryptophan. D genes are given only for firm matches. Clone size is stated in some rows and not others, as once, few, many or a class when expanded.

V,J,D,size,DNA,CDR3
TRBV12-5,TRBJ2-3,-,-,TGTGCTAGTGGTTTACGCAGGGGCACAGATACGCAGTATTTT,CASGLRRGTDTQYF
TRBV30,TRBJ1-5,-,-,TGTGCCTGGGGACAGCCCCAGCATTTT,CAWGQPQHF
TRBV6-5,TRBJ2-7,-,many,TGTGCCAGCAGTTATTCAGGACGCTCCTACGAGCAGTACTTC,CASSYSGRSYEQYF
TRBV5-6,TRBJ2-7,TRBD1,many,TGTGCCAGCAAAGCCGGGACAGGGAGCTACGAGCAGTACTTC,CASKAGTGSYEQYF
TRBV6-5,TRBJ2-7,-,many,TGTGCCAGCAGTTACTCGGGGGGGCCCTACGAGCAGTACTTC,CASSYSGGPYEQYF
TRBV12-3/TRBV12-4,TRBJ2-6,TRBD1,many,TGTGCCAGCAGTTTGGGACAGGGGGCTGGGGCCAACGTCCTGACTTTC,CASSLGQGAGANVLTF
TRBV12-3/TRBV12-4,TRBJ2-1,TRBD1,many,TGTGCCAGCACACACAGGGGATCCTACAATGAGCAGTTCTTC,CASTHRGSYNEQFF
TRBV7-2,TRBJ1-4,TRBD1,many,TGTGCCAGCAGCTCACTACAGGGGGGACGGGAAAAACTGTTTTTT,CASSSLQGGREKLFF
TRBV5-1,TRBJ2-3,TRBD2,many,TGCGCCAGCAGCTTGGCCTGGGGGGGGTCGGCGCAGTATTTT,CASSLAWGGSAQYF
TRBV20-1,TRBJ2-7,TRBD2,many,TGCAGTGCTAGAGATAGCGGGTCCTACGAGCAGTACTTC,CSARDSGSYEQYF
TRBV5-6,TRBJ2-5,-,many,TGTGCCAGCAGCTCCCGAGGAGAGGGGTGGAAGACCCAGTACTTC,CASSSRGEGWKTQYF